A single sample is the source of the 28 T cell receptor beta chains below, sequenced in a study of T cell responses to AZD1222 COVID-19 vaccine. Only in-frame clones appear in the TCRdb table, and some are missing; sequencing was by immunoSEQ multiplex PCR. The sample contains around 150,000 clones, roughly 90% of which appear only once. The starting material was peripheral blood, obtained 28 days after the second AZD1222 dose. These receptors originate from an adult who received the AZD1222 COVID-19 vaccine.

The rearrangement uses TRBV28 and TRBJ1-4, with D uncertain. Trimming left V 3 bases short and J 8 bases short, with 4 bases between. This CDR3 is 11 amino acids long. Germline V gene lookup returns CDR1 MDHEN and CDR2 SYDVKM. This CDR3 is CASSFSEKLFF. CDR3 bases: TGTGCCAGCAGTTTCTCCGAAAAACTGTTTTTT.

The J gene is TRBJ1-3, the V gene TRBV6-5; D perhaps matches TRBD1 (5 bases). The CDR3 contains 16 residues. The germline V gene encodes CDR1 MNHEY and CDR2 SVGAGI. V was trimmed by 4 bases and J by 0 bases, leaving 13 bases between them. The CDR3 nucleotides are TGTGCCAGCAGTTCCGGCTACAGGCTCTCTGGAAACACCATATATTTT. Translating gives CASSSGYRLSGNTIYF.

The V gene is TRBV19, the J gene TRBJ2-1; either TRBD1 or TRBD2 may supply D (7 bases each). V shed 7 bases and J shed 10 bases, with 23 bases lying between them. The germline V gene encodes CDR1 LNHDA and CDR2 SQIVND (reference sequence). This CDR3 has 15 amino acids. As DNA, the CDR3 is TGTGCCAGTACCCAAGGGGGGGACAGTACAAAGGAGCAGTTCTTC. Protein product: CASTQGGDSTKEQFF.

The J gene is TRBJ1-3, the V gene TRBV2; D unclear. Trimming left V 2 bases short and J 0 bases short, with 11 bases between. The CDR3 length is 16 residues. Per the germline V gene, CDR1 is SNHLY and CDR2 is FYNNEI. CDR3 sequence reads: CASSELSQSSGNTIYF. In nucleotides, the CDR3 is TGTGCCAGCAGTGAACTCAGCCAGAGCTCTGGAAACACCATATATTTT.

With regard to this clone: The same CDR3 is also encoded by other DNA sequences in this sample. The gene calls are TRBV14 and TRBJ2-7; 7 nucleotides agree with TRBD1. The germline CDR1 and CDR2 sequences are SGHDN and FVKESK. The J segment lost 2 bases and the V segment lost 1 base, leaving 5 bases of the junction unmatched. The CDR3 length is 15 residues. The DNA for the CDR3 is TGTGCCAGCAGCCAAGCTGCAGGGGGTCCCTACGAGCAGTACTTC. It specifies CASSQAAGGPYEQYF. Looking up the rest from reference TRBV14 and TRBJ2-7 gives the full variable domain: EAGVTQFPSHSVIEKGQTVTLRCDPISGHDNLYWYRRVMGKEIKFLLHFVKESKQDESGMPNNRFLAERTGGTYSTLKVQPAELEDSGVYFCASSQAAGGPYEQYFGPGTRLTVT.

This chain joins TRBV10-3 and TRBJ1-6; no definite D call. Germline CDR1 reads ENHRY; CDR2 reads SYGVKD. The ends were cut back, 7 bases at V and 10 bases at J, with 11 bases in the middle. CDR3 length: 12 amino acids. DNA of the CDR3: TGTGCCATCAAGTCCCTCCGCTCACCCCTCCACTTT. Its translation is CAIKSLRSPLHF.

The chain couples TRBV7-6 to TRBJ1-1; D is unresolved. This CDR3 has 11 amino acids. The V end lost 4 bases, the J end lost 11 bases, and 11 bases lay between the germline ends. Germline assignment: CDR1 SGHVS and CDR2 FNYEAQ. The CDR3 region has the DNA TGTGCCAGCAGCTCCACAGTGAGGGCTTTCTTT. This codes for CASSSTVRAFF.

The chain joins TRBV27 to TRBJ2-5; D ambiguous. V dropped 0 bases and J dropped 2 bases, with 10 bases sitting between them. Germline assignment: CDR1 MNHEY and CDR2 SMNVEV (reference sequence). The CDR3 sequence is 15 residues long. The CDR3 here is CASSLSTYGQETQYF. The CDR3 DNA follows: TGTGCCAGCAGTTTATCCACGTACGGTCAAGAGACCCAGTACTTC.

CDR3 coding DNA: TGTGCCAGCAGGGGGACAGGGACCAATCAGCCCCAGCATTTT. Protein sequence: CASRGTGTNQPQHF. This rearrangement joins TRBV2 to TRBJ1-5; TRBD1 matches at 9 bases. V dropped 6 bases and J dropped 3; count of bases not matched to a gene: 3. The germline gives CDR1 SNHLY, CDR2 FYNNEI. This CDR3 has 14 amino acids. Filled out from reference TRBV2 and TRBJ1-5, the complete variable domain reads EPEVTQTPSHQVTQMGQEVILRCVPISNHLYFYWYRQILGQKVEFLVSFYNNEISEKSEIFDDQFSVERPDGSNFTLKIRSTKLEDSAMYFCASRGTGTNQPQHFGDGTRLSIL.

The chain recombines TRBV29-1 with TRBJ1-1; D uncertain. The CDR3 length is 13 residues. Germline V lookup: CDR1 SQVTM, CDR2 ANQGSEA. V lost 4 bases to trimming and J lost 0 bases, with 9 bases between them. This CDR3 is CSVVRRLNTEAFF. The DNA of the CDR3 is TGCAGCGTTGTTAGACGCTTGAACACTGAAGCTTTCTTT.

The chain couples TRBV11-2 to TRBJ2-3; D is perhaps TRBD1 (5 bases). V shed 6 bases and J shed 1 base, with 20 bases lying between them. Per germline, CDR1 SGHAT and CDR2 FQNNGV. The CDR3 has 17 residues. The CDR3 DNA reads as TGTGCCAGCAGGGACAAAACAGGTCTGGATCGCACAGATACGCAGTATTTT. Protein product: CASRDKTGLDRTDTQYF.

This clone turned up a few times. The chain uses TRBV30 and TRBJ1-4; no reliable D call. The CDR3 length is 14 residues. Deletions cut 5 bases from V and 0 bases from J, with 10 bases between. The V gene's germline CDR1 is GTSNPN and CDR2 SVGIG (reference sequence). The CDR3 sequence: CAWDDEATNEKLFF. Here the CDR3 DNA reads TGTGCCTGGGACGACGAAGCAACTAATGAAAAACTGTTTTTT.

The J gene is TRBJ2-2, the V gene TRBV5-6, with a possible D match to TRBD1 (6 bases). The CDR3 loop spans 17 amino acids. Trimming left V 0 bases short and J 3 bases short, with 15 bases between. The germline V gene encodes CDR1 SGHDT and CDR2 YYEEEE. In nucleotides, the CDR3 is TGTGCCAGCAGCTTGGCCACCACAGGGCGTTACACCGGGGAGCTGTTTTTT. Translating it yields CASSLATTGRYTGELFF. Based on the CDR3 plus reference TRBV5-6 and TRBJ2-2, the full variable domain is DAGVTQSPTHLIKTRGQQVTLRCSPKSGHDTVSWYQQALGQGPQFIFQYYEEEERQRGNFPDRFSGHQFPNYSSELNVNALLLGDSALYLCASSLATTGRYTGELFFGEGSRLTVL.

This rearrangement joins TRBV10-3 to TRBJ2-1, with D tentatively TRBD2 (6 bases). Germline lookup yields CDR1 ENHRY and CDR2 SYGVKD. CDR3 length: 16 amino acids. With 4 bases removed from V and 14 bases from J, the gap between germline ends came to 27 bases. CDR3 sequence reads: CAISGLTEWGSREEFF. DNA for the CDR3: TGTGCCATCAGTGGACTAACCGAATGGGGGAGCAGGGAGGAGTTCTTC.

This clone was seen more than once but under ten times. V gene TRBV5-1 combines with J gene TRBJ2-7; 9 bases agree with TRBD1. The germline gives CDR1 SGHRS, CDR2 YFSETQ. V dropped 4 bases and J dropped 7; count of bases not matched to a gene: 12. The CDR3 loop spans 15 amino acids. In DNA form, the CDR3 reads TGCGCCAGCAGCCCTGGGGACAGGGATTCTGGTGAGCAGTACTTC. This sequence encodes CASSPGDRDSGEQYF.

The chain couples TRBV12-3 or TRBV12-4 to TRBJ2-7; possibly TRBD1 for D (5 bases). This CDR3 contains 11 residues. V was trimmed by 7 bases and J by 12 bases, leaving 16 bases between them. In nucleotides, the CDR3 is TGTGCCAGCACCTTGGGGCGACACTTGTACTTC. It yields the protein CASTLGRHLYF.

The rearrangement uses TRBV6-5 and TRBJ2-1; maybe TRBD1 (5 bases). The CDR3 runs to 13 residues. V lost 8 bases and J lost 6, with 14 bases in between. Germline-derived CDR1 and CDR2 are MNHEY and SVGAGI. For the CDR3, the DNA is TGTGCCAGCGGAAAACAGGCAACCAATGAGCAGTTCTTC. It encodes CASGKQATNEQFF.

The rearrangement joins TRBV19 to TRBJ2-1, with D unresolved. V was pared by 4 bases and J by 4 bases, with 8 bases between. CDR1 LNHDA and CDR2 SQIVND come from the germline V gene (reference sequence). The CDR3 loop spans 13 amino acids. In DNA form, the CDR3 reads TGTGCCAGTAGTAAATCAGAGTACAATGAGCAGTTCTTC. This encodes CASSKSEYNEQFF.

This chain connects TRBV7-8 to TRBJ2-7, with unresolved D. The germline V gene has CDR1 SGHVS and CDR2 FQNEAQ. The CDR3 has 13 amino acids. V lost 3 bases to trimming and J lost 7 bases, with 13 bases between them. In DNA, the CDR3 is TGTGCCAGCAGCTTCCCCGGCCCTTCTGAGCAGTACTTC. Its translation: CASSFPGPSEQYF.

The CDR3 DNA follows: TGTGCCAGCAGCTTGGGACAGGTTAGGGCTGAAGCTTTCTTT. It is translated as CASSLGQVRAEAFF. The rearrangement joins TRBV5-5 to TRBJ1-1; the D gene is possibly TRBD1 (6 bases). The CDR3 runs to 14 residues. Germline V gene lookup returns CDR1 SGHKS and CDR2 YYEKEE (reference sequence). The V and J ends lost 0 bases and 6 bases respectively, with 12 bases between them.

The V gene is TRBV28, the J gene TRBJ2-7, with D perhaps matching TRBD2 (5 bases). The CDR3 sequence is 10 residues long. Per germline, CDR1 MDHEN and CDR2 SYDVKM. The V and J ends lost 8 bases and 6 bases respectively, with 8 bases between them. The CDR3 is CASSAGEQYF. DNA of the CDR3: TGTGCCAGCTCCGCGGGCGAGCAGTACTTC. Full variable domain (remainder filled in from reference TRBV28 and TRBJ2-7): DVKVTQSSRYLVKRTGEKVFLECVQDMDHENMFWYRQDPGLGLRLIYFSYDVKMKEKGDIPEGYSVSREKKERFSLILESASTNQTSMYLCASSAGEQYFGPGTRLTVT.

This chain joins TRBV5-1 and TRBJ2-5; D possibly corresponds to TRBD2 (6 bases). The CDR3 totals 14 residues. In germline, CDR1 is SGHRS, CDR2 YFSETQ. Trimming shortened V by 2 bases and J by 3 bases, and 11 bases separated the two germline ends. The CDR3 here is CASSFPGLEETQYF. CDR3 nucleotides: TGCGCCAGCAGCTTCCCGGGACTCGAAGAGACCCAGTACTTC.

The chain links TRBV4-2 to TRBJ2-7; possible D gene TRBD2, 10 bases. Germline values: CDR1 LGHNA, CDR2 YNFKEQ. V shed 0 bases and J shed 3 bases, with 24 bases lying between them. The CDR3 runs 19 residues. The CDR3 protein is CASSQDLDRGLAGGYEQYF. CDR3 sequence (DNA): TGTGCCAGCAGCCAAGATTTGGACAGGGGTTTAGCGGGAGGCTACGAGCAGTACTTC.

This chain uses TRBV12-5 with TRBJ2-2, with D hard to call. V shed 0 bases and J shed 1 base, with 0 bases lying between them. This CDR3 region has 13 residues. Germline V gives CDR1 LGHNT, CDR2 FRNRAP. The CDR3 DNA sequence: TGTGCTAGTGGTTTGGTGAACACCGGGGAGCTGTTTTTT. It is translated as CASGLVNTGELFF.

The V gene is TRBV24-1, the J gene TRBJ1-2, with 8 bases matching TRBD1. From germline, CDR1 is KGHDR and CDR2 SFDVKD. This CDR3 has 14 residues. V shed 3 bases, J shed 3 bases, and the junction held 2 bases outside the gene matches. CDR3 amino acids: CATSDLGQDYGYTF. The DNA for the CDR3 is TGTGCCACCAGTGATCTGGGACAGGACTATGGCTACACCTTC.

In this sample, this clone turned up a few times. This chain connects TRBV7-3 to TRBJ2-3, with TRBD1 matching over 8 bases. Trimming took 4 bases from V and 9 from J; bases not matched to a gene: 3. Germline CDR1 and CDR2: SGHTA and FQGTGA. This CDR3 is 12 amino acids long. The CDR3 nucleotides read TGTGCCAGCAGCTCGACAGGGGAGACGCAGTATTTT. It yields the protein CASSSTGETQYF.

This sequence joins TRBV11-2 and TRBJ2-3; D remains ambiguous. This CDR3 is built from 13 residues. CDR1 is SGHAT and CDR2 is FQNNGV in the germline V gene. Trimming stripped 5 bases from V and 6 bases from J, with 12 bases between. CDR3 coding DNA: TGTGCCAGCAGCCCGCACCGAGTGGATACGCAGTATTTT. It codes for CASSPHRVDTQYF.

This chain links TRBV11-2 with TRBJ2-1; 11 bases map to TRBD2. The CDR3 contains 19 residues. J lost 0 bases, V lost 4 bases, and 11 bases had no gene match. Germline lookup yields CDR1 SGHAT and CDR2 FQNNGV. CDR3 DNA sequence: TGTGCCAGCAGCTATACTGGACTAGCGGGCTTCCACTCCTACAATGAGCAGTTCTTC. Residues: CASSYTGLAGFHSYNEQFF.